A single sample is the source of the 9 T cell receptor beta chains below, sequenced in a study of blood T cell repertoires in COVID-19. Some clones are missing from TCRdb's copy, which holds only in-frame ones; the method was immunoSEQ multiplex PCR. The table includes roughly 93,000 clones, 85% to 90% detected once. The source material was peripheral blood. All receptors come from a human donor in a cohort sampled during active COVID-19.

This clone is a singleton in its sample. The chain joins TRBV5-1 to TRBJ2-2; 7 nucleotides line up with TRBD2. Germline V CDR1 and CDR2: SGHRS, YFSETQ. The CDR3 sequence is 14 residues long. The V segment lost 4 bases and the J segment 7 bases; nucleotides outside the gene matches: 7. CDR3 amino acids: CASSIREAVGELFF. For the CDR3, the DNA is TGCGCCAGCAGCATACGGGAGGCTGTCGGGGAGCTGTTTTTT.

V and J are TRBV25-1 and TRBJ2-7; 9 bases are shared with TRBD1. The CDR3 length is 14 residues. Germline V gene sequence: CDR1 MGHDK, CDR2 SYGVNS. The V gene end was trimmed by 2 bases and the J gene end by 4 bases; junction bases not matched to a gene: 3. Here the CDR3 reads CASSEGTGSYEQYF. CDR3 coding DNA: TGTGCCAGCAGTGAAGGGACAGGGTCTTACGAGCAGTACTTC.

The chain couples TRBV3-1 (or the pseudogene TRBV3-2) to TRBJ2-5, with TRBD2 as a possible D gene (5 bases). V was trimmed by 4 bases and J by 3 bases, leaving 12 bases between them. The CDR3 is 14 residues long. Per the germline V gene, CDR1 is LGHDT and CDR2 is YNNKEL (reference sequence). CDR3 DNA sequence: TGTGCCAGCAGCCTACCTCGGGGTGAAGAGACCCAGTACTTC. This codes for CASSLPRGEETQYF.

Only one count was recorded for this clone. The chain has TRBV5-1 and TRBJ2-2, with D tentatively TRBD2 (5 bases). There are 16 residues in the CDR3. CDR1 and CDR2 (germline): SGHRS, YFSETQ. The V gene lost 0 bases and the J gene lost 0 bases, with 9 bases spanning the gap. CDR3 nucleotides: TGCGCCAGCAGCTTGGTAGCGCCTGCGAACACCGGGGAGCTGTTTTTT. Translation gives CASSLVAPANTGELFF. Filled out from reference TRBV5-1 and TRBJ2-2, the complete variable domain reads KAGVTQTPRYLIKTRGQQVTLSCSPISGHRSVSWYQQTPGQGLQFLFEYFSETQRNKGNFPGRFSGRQFSNSRSEMNVSTLELGDSALYLCASSLVAPANTGELFFGEGSRLTVL.

V and J are TRBV28 and TRBJ1-3, with D uncertain. Germline CDR1 is MDHEN and CDR2 is SYDVKM. Trimming took off 2 bases at V and 0 bases at J, with 5 bases between the two ends. The CDR3 covers 14 residues. Here the CDR3 DNA reads TGTGCCAGCAGTTTAGTCTTCTCTGGAAACACCATATATTTT. Amino acids: CASSLVFSGNTIYF.

V usage is TRBV5-8 and J usage is TRBJ2-7; TRBD1 agrees at 7 bases. The V segment lost 3 bases and the J segment 3 bases; nucleotides outside the gene matches: 6. Germline V gives CDR1 SGHTS, CDR2 YDEGEE. CDR3 length equals 14 residues. The CDR3 nucleotides read TGTGCCAGCAGCTCCCGGGACAGATACTACGAGCAGTACTTC. This translates into CASSSRDRYYEQYF. The full variable domain, completed using reference TRBV5-8 and TRBJ2-7, is EAGVTQSPTHLIKTRGQQATLRCSPISGHTSVYWYQQALGLGLQFLLWYDEGEERNRGNFPPRFSGRQFPNYSSELNVNALELEDSALYLCASSSRDRYYEQYFGPGTRLTVT.

The V call is TRBV5-4, the J call TRBJ2-7; 8 bases line up with TRBD1. The CDR3 contains 14 residues. Germline V lookup: CDR1 SGHNT, CDR2 YYREEE (reference sequence). The V segment lost 0 bases and the J segment 4 bases; nucleotides outside the gene matches: 3. CDR3 loop: CASSLGGQVYEQYF. The CDR3, as DNA: TGTGCCAGCAGCTTGGGGGGACAGGTATACGAGCAGTACTTC.

V is TRBV28 and J is TRBJ1-5; 8 bases are shared with TRBD1. CDR3 length: 20 residues. Germline V gene sequence: CDR1 MDHEN, CDR2 SYDVKM. With V trimmed by 2 bases and J by 0 bases, 15 bases remained unmatched. CDR3 amino acids: CASSLGYGQGFRPSNQPQHF. For the CDR3, the DNA is TGTGCCAGCAGTTTAGGGTACGGACAGGGTTTTAGACCTAGCAATCAGCCCCAGCATTTT.

The chain couples TRBV19 to TRBJ1-2, with D possibly being TRBD1 (6 bases). With 7 bases removed from V and 5 bases from J, the gap between germline ends came to 26 bases. This CDR3 region has 17 residues. Germline values: CDR1 LNHDA, CDR2 SQIVND (reference sequence). The CDR3 DNA reads as TGTGCCAGTACCCCTGAGGGCAGCGGGGGCATTTGGTATGGCTACACCTTC. This gives the protein CASTPEGSGGIWYGYTF. The full variable domain, with the rest looked up from reference TRBV19 and TRBJ1-2, is DGGITQSPKYLFRKEGQNVTLSCEQNLNHDAMYWYRQDPGQGLRLIYYSQIVNDFQKGDIAEGYSVSREKKESFPLTVTSAQKNPTAFYLCASTPEGSGGIWYGYTFGSGTRLTVV.